The clone carrying this TCR beta chain occurred a few times. Antigen: not known. Germline V gene data show CDR1 as KGHSH and CDR2 as LQKENI. The CDR3 is made up of 15 amino acids. Unmatched junction bases numbered 6, after V lost 3 bases and J lost 7 bases. TCRB transcripts that were expressed got sequenced, as all of the isolated RNA had been reverse transcribed. The study sequenced naive, central memory and regulatory T cell samples to an average of around 3.4 million reads. Only in-frame clones appear in the TCRdb table, and some are missing; sequencing was by immunoSEQ multiplex PCR. The data show some 360,000 clones, with around a fifth seen just once and around 0.045% held by the top ten. Purities in excess of 98% were seen in all sorted populations. The sample is drawn from a study of beta chain features in type 1 diabetes. Findings of the study overall: The cDNA sequencing approach could over-represent high-TCR-expressing cells.

The sequenced sample consisted of naive CD4+ T cells from blood. The clonotype originates from a woman aged 18-30 years in good health. The V and J genes are TRBV18 and TRBJ1-4; 9 bases align to TRBD1. The CDR3 sequence is CASSPAGTGTEKLFF. CDR3 sequence (DNA): TGTGCCAGCTCACCGGCCGGGACAGGGACTGAAAAACTGTTTTTT.